The entry that follows covers one T cell receptor (beta chain) sequence. Original handling: Researchers report that nucleated cell counts were estimated from reference gene primer amplification. Clones were read by immunoSEQ multiplex PCR, and TCRdb kept only the in-frame ones, dropping some. The D gene and trimming were derived from the DNA, and the V and J assignments and clone size from that table. The sample records about 200,000 clones, less than 85% being singletons. The data stem from a study of blood T cell repertoires in COVID-19. For the study at large: The study drew acute and convalescent COVID-19 samples from the United States, Italy and Spain.

The V gene lost 7 bases and the J gene lost 0 bases, with 18 bases spanning the gap. Germline values: CDR1 LNHDA, CDR2 SQIVND (reference sequence). The CDR3 contains 16 residues. Input material: peripheral blood. The TCR sequence derives from a woman between 65 and 79 years old with acute or convalescent COVID-19. This chain links TRBV19 with TRBJ1-2; TRBD1 is a possible D gene (5 bases). DNA for the CDR3: TGTGCCAGTATTGGTGCGACAGACGGAGCTAACTATGGCTACACCTTC. Its translation: CASIGATDGANYGYTF.